One and the same sample provided the 24 T cell receptor beta chains below, sequenced in a study of T cell changes during pregnancy in multiple sclerosis. Sequencing was performed with immunoSEQ multiplex PCR; in TCRdb, only in-frame clones are kept and a portion is missing. The data hold 54,000 or so clones, with just over 90% observed a single time. The specimen was CD4+ T cells from peripheral blood mononuclear cells, collected before pregnancy. These receptors were collected from a female donor with multiple sclerosis, enrolled in a pregnancy study.

The chain links TRBV10-3 to TRBJ1-1; 9 bases are shared with TRBD1. The CDR3 is 13 residues long. Trimming at V came to 8 bases and at J to 2 bases, leaving 3 bases not matched to a gene. From germline, CDR1 is ENHRY and CDR2 SYGVKD. The CDR3 sequence: CAIAGQGNTEAFF. CDR3 bases: TGTGCCATCGCGGGACAGGGAAACACTGAAGCTTTCTTT.

V and J are TRBV27 and TRBJ1-2; tentatively, D is TRBD1 (6 bases). The CDR3 sequence is 14 residues long. CDR1 and CDR2 from the germline V gene are MNHEY and SMNVEV (reference sequence). Trimming removed 4 bases from V and 2 bases from J, with 11 bases in between. The CDR3 DNA reads TGTGCCAGCAGTTCCCAGACAGGAAACTATGGCTACACCTTC. Translation gives CASSSQTGNYGYTF.

The V gene is TRBV7-9, the J gene TRBJ2-7; maybe TRBD1 (5 bases). The CDR3 covers 15 residues. Deletions cut 0 bases from V and 2 bases from J, with 11 bases between. The germline V gene has CDR1 SEHNR and CDR2 FQNEAQ (reference sequence). The CDR3 DNA sequence: TGTGCCAGCAGCTTAGCACAGGTGGGGCCCTACGAGCAGTACTTC. The encoded protein is CASSLAQVGPYEQYF. Looking up the rest from reference TRBV7-9 and TRBJ2-7 gives the full variable domain: DTGVSQNPRHKITKRGQNVTFRCDPISEHNRLYWYRQTLGQGPEFLTYFQNEAQLEKSRLLSDRFSAERPKGSFSTLEIQRTEQGDSAMYLCASSLAQVGPYEQYFGPGTRLTVT.

The rearrangement links TRBV5-1 to TRBJ1-6, with a tentative D call TRBD1 (5 bases). Trimming left V 6 bases short and J 1 base short, with 11 bases between. This CDR3 contains 15 residues. CDR1 is SGHRS, CDR2 YFSETQ, per germline. CDR3 residues: CASTLRGSYNSPLHF. In DNA form, the CDR3 reads TGCGCCAGCACCCTGCGGGGGTCCTATAATTCACCCCTCCACTTT.

V is TRBV9 and J is TRBJ1-1; D is unclear. Germline-derived CDR1 and CDR2 are SGDLS and YYNGEE. Trimming removed 0 bases from V and 5 bases from J, with 14 bases in between. This CDR3 has 15 amino acids. CDR3 sequence (DNA): TGTGCCAGCAGCGTAGGACCAACAGCGGGAACTGAAGCTTTCTTT. Its protein is CASSVGPTAGTEAFF.

The V call is TRBV7-3, the J call TRBJ2-1; tentatively, D is TRBD1 (5 bases). Germline V gene sequence: CDR1 SGHTA, CDR2 FQGTGA. The CDR3 runs 13 residues. V lost 3 bases to trimming and J lost 8 bases, with 11 bases between them. The CDR3 loop reads CASSFRRGYEQFF. CDR3 in DNA: TGTGCCAGCAGCTTTAGAAGGGGCTATGAGCAGTTCTTC.

The chain employs TRBV5-8 and TRBJ1-5; a weak D match, TRBD1 (6 bases). This CDR3 comprises 15 residues. V lost 4 bases to trimming and J lost 0 bases, with 11 bases between them. CDR1 is SGHTS, CDR2 YDEGEE, per germline. The CDR3 reads CASSPTGFSNQPQHF. In nucleotides, the CDR3 is TGTGCCAGCAGCCCAACAGGGTTTAGCAATCAGCCCCAGCATTTT.

The genes are TRBV30 and TRBJ1-2; 7 nucleotides agree with TRBD1. The CDR3 runs 13 residues. Looked up from germline, CDR1 is GTSNPN and CDR2 is SVGIG (reference sequence). The J segment lost 8 bases and the V segment lost 1 base, leaving 7 bases of the junction unmatched. The CDR3 nucleotides are TGTGCCTGGAGTGCTACAGGGGTTTCAGGCTACACCTTC. Its translation: CAWSATGVSGYTF.

The rearrangement uses TRBV11-3 and TRBJ1-1; D is possibly TRBD1 (6 bases). The CDR3 runs 14 residues. V lost 5 bases and J lost 1, with 11 bases in between. The germline V gene has CDR1 SGHNT and CDR2 YENEEA. CDR3 nucleotide sequence: TGTGCCAGCAGCCCCAGGGGCCCGAACACTGAAGCTTTCTTT. It specifies CASSPRGPNTEAFF.

The CDR3 DNA reads as TGTGCCAGCAGCTTAGTTGGGGCCCCGAACACCGGGGAGCTGTTTTTT. This gives the protein CASSLVGAPNTGELFF. The rearrangement uses TRBV11-1 and TRBJ2-2; a possible D gene is TRBD1 (5 bases). Germline V lookup: CDR1 SGHAT, CDR2 FQDESV (reference sequence). V gave up 1 base and J gave up 0 bases, with 9 bases separating them. The CDR3 has 16 amino acids.

V and J are TRBV20-1 and TRBJ2-5; a possible D gene is TRBD2 (5 bases). The CDR3 totals 11 residues. V gave up 8 bases and J gave up 3 bases, with 10 bases separating them. Germline CDR1 reads DFQATT; CDR2 reads SNEGSKA (reference sequence). The CDR3 spells CSPVSEETQYF. The CDR3 DNA reads as TGCAGTCCCGTTAGCGAAGAGACCCAGTACTTC.

The chain recombines TRBV7-3 with TRBJ2-3; 8 positions match TRBD2. CDR3 length: 16 residues. From germline, CDR1 is SGHTA and CDR2 FQGTGA. The J segment lost 6 bases and the V segment lost 5 bases, leaving 13 bases of the junction unmatched. The CDR3 here is CASSPQGTRSMDTQYF. The CDR3 DNA is TGTGCCAGCAGCCCTCAAGGGACTAGGTCTATGGATACGCAGTATTTT.

The rearrangement links TRBV18 to TRBJ2-1, with no clear D. The CDR3 is made up of 13 amino acids. The germline CDR1 and CDR2 sequences are KGHSH and LQKENI. V was cut by 4 bases and J by 4 bases, with 8 bases left in between. CDR3 in DNA: TGTGCCAGCTCACTGTCAGGTTACAATGAGCAGTTCTTC. Its protein product is CASSLSGYNEQFF.

The chain joins TRBV28 to TRBJ1-5, with D possibly being TRBD1 (5 bases). This CDR3 has 15 amino acids. V lost 6 bases and J lost 4, with 16 bases in between. The germline V gene has CDR1 MDHEN and CDR2 SYDVKM. The CDR3 reads CASRSTGGGNQPQHF. DNA for the CDR3: TGTGCCAGCAGATCCACGGGCGGGGGTAATCAGCCCCAGCATTTT.

This CDR3 is CASSTEVGYEQYF. CDR3 bases: TGTGCCAGTAGTACGGAGGTGGGCTACGAGCAGTACTTC. The rearrangement joins TRBV19 to TRBJ2-7, with D possibly matching TRBD2 (5 bases). Trimming took off 4 bases at V and 3 bases at J, with 10 bases between the two ends. Germline V lookup: CDR1 LNHDA, CDR2 SQIVND (reference sequence). CDR3 length: 13 amino acids.

To note about this clone: Other DNA sequences in this sample translate to the same CDR3. The chain's CDR3 is CASSLTSGTGELFF. In DNA form, the CDR3 reads TGTGCCAGCAGCTTAACATCAGGGACCGGGGAGCTGTTTTTT. The chain links TRBV7-3 to TRBJ2-2; tentative D call: TRBD1 (5 bases). CDR1 SGHTA and CDR2 FQGTGA come from the germline V gene. V shed 0 bases and J shed 5 bases, with 7 bases lying between them. CDR3 size: 14 residues.

The V gene is TRBV27, the J gene TRBJ1-2; 7 positions match TRBD1. Germline CDR1 and CDR2: MNHEY and SMNVEV (reference sequence). The CDR3 extends over 12 amino acids. The V gene end was trimmed by 5 bases and the J gene end by 8 bases; junction bases not matched to a gene: 5. The CDR3 DNA reads as TGTGCCAGCAGTCGAACAGGGGTCGGCTACACCTTC. It specifies CASSRTGVGYTF.

The V and J genes are TRBV19 and TRBJ2-2, with D possibly matching TRBD2 (7 bases). CDR1 is LNHDA, CDR2 SQIVND, per germline (reference sequence). The CDR3 runs to 16 residues. V lost 5 bases, J lost 6 bases, and 19 bases lay in between. The CDR3 loop is CASSGGGGAGPGELFF. In nucleotides, the CDR3 is TGTGCCAGTAGTGGAGGGGGGGGAGCAGGGCCCGGGGAGCTGTTTTTT. Supplemented by reference TRBV19 and TRBJ2-2, the full variable domain reads DGGITQSPKYLFRKEGQNVTLSCEQNLNHDAMYWYRQDPGQGLRLIYYSQIVNDFQKGDIAEGYSVSREKKESFPLTVTSAQKNPTAFYLCASSGGGGAGPGELFFGEGSRLTVL.

The genes are TRBV28 and TRBJ1-2, with D perhaps TRBD1 (6 bases). CDR3 size: 16 residues. Trimming cost V 6 bases and J 7 bases, with 24 bases left between them. Looked up from germline, CDR1 is MDHEN and CDR2 is SYDVKM. The CDR3 DNA reads as TGTGCCAGCAGCAAAGGGTGGGGCAGGGGTCGGTCTGGCTACACCTTC. Translation gives CASSKGWGRGRSGYTF.

This clone was detected once. The chain links TRBV10-3 to TRBJ2-2; D is possibly TRBD1 (5 bases). Looked up from germline, CDR1 is ENHRY and CDR2 is SYGVKD. The CDR3 has 14 amino acids. The V end was cut by 6 bases, the J end by 1 base, with 9 bases between. The DNA of the CDR3 is TGTGCCATCAGGTCAGGGATGAACACCGGGGAGCTGTTTTTT. It specifies CAIRSGMNTGELFF.

This clone was observed a single time. The chain carries TRBV7-9 and TRBJ2-7; TRBD1 agrees at 8 bases. CDR3 length: 16 residues. Germline values: CDR1 SEHNR, CDR2 FQNEAQ (reference sequence). The trim removed 4 bases at V and 0 bases at J, leaving 8 bases unmatched. CDR3 in DNA: TGTGCCAGCAGCTCCCGGACAGGGCCGAGCTCCTACGAGCAGTACTTC. Protein product: CASSSRTGPSSYEQYF.

The chain couples TRBV13 to TRBJ2-7; tentatively, D is TRBD2 (5 bases). The V gene's germline CDR1 is PRHDT and CDR2 FYEKMQ (reference sequence). The germline V and J ends were trimmed by 6 bases and 0 bases, with 15 bases remaining between them. The CDR3 is 15 residues long. This chain's CDR3 is CASRKVSEPSYEQYF. The CDR3 bases are TGTGCCAGCAGAAAGGTTAGCGAACCCTCCTACGAGCAGTACTTC.

The rearrangement joins TRBV5-6 to TRBJ2-3; possibly TRBD1 for D (6 bases). With 2 bases removed from V and 4 bases from J, the gap between germline ends came to 20 bases. The germline V gene has CDR1 SGHDT and CDR2 YYEEEE. CDR3 length equals 17 residues. CDR3 DNA sequence: TGTGCCAGCAGCTTCGTGGGGGCCACAGGGTCAGCAGATACGCAGTATTTT. Translating gives CASSFVGATGSADTQYF.

This chain joins TRBV5-4 and TRBJ2-2, with TRBD1 matching 8 bases. Germline V gene sequence: CDR1 SGHNT, CDR2 YYREEE (reference sequence). The CDR3 contains 16 residues. Losses at the gene ends were 1 base for V and 5 bases for J; bases not matched to a gene: 7. CDR3 bases: TGTGCCAGCAGCTTGAGCAGGGGGCTGGGAACCGGGGAGCTGTTTTTT. Residues: CASSLSRGLGTGELFF. The full variable domain, with the rest looked up from reference TRBV5-4 and TRBJ2-2, is ETGVTQSPTHLIKTRGQQVTLRCSSQSGHNTVSWYQQALGQGPQFIFQYYREEENGRGNFPPRFSGLQFPNYSSELNVNALELDDSALYLCASSLSRGLGTGELFFGEGSRLTVL.